This T cell receptor beta chain is from a study of T cells in Graves' hyperthyroidism and ophthalmopathy. Overall study findings and caveats: Clonotypes that were expanded in thyroid above 0.001 mostly appeared in blood too.

This clonotype showed up many times. Antigen unknown. Investigators excluded patients with uncontrolled infection, other autoimmune disease, pregnancy or lactation. Based on clinical symptoms, serum thyroxine and TRAb, thyroid ultrasound and orbital computed tomography, diagnoses were reached. Germline CDR1 and CDR2: DFQATT and SNEGSKA (reference sequence). The CDR3 has 15 amino acids. V trimming: 0 bases; J trimming: 4 bases; junction bases outside the gene matches: 5. Amplified TCR beta CDR3 regions came from RNA transcripts. With the HTBI primer set, the TCR CDR3 went through a first round of RT-PCR. A single record per CDR3 protein comes from TCRdb applying MiXCR to the multiplex PCR reads. The data contain 450,000 to 700,000 distinct CDR3 sequences, approximately 44% of them singletons.

The TCR originated in a woman younger than 30 with Graves' hyperthyroidism. The V gene is TRBV20-1, the J gene TRBJ2-5; 10 bases are a match to TRBD2. Sequencing used peripheral blood or thyroid tissue (not recorded which). CDR3 coding DNA: TGCAGTGCTAGAGACCCTAGGACTAGCGGAGAGACCCAGTACTTC. Its protein is CSARDPRTSGETQYF.